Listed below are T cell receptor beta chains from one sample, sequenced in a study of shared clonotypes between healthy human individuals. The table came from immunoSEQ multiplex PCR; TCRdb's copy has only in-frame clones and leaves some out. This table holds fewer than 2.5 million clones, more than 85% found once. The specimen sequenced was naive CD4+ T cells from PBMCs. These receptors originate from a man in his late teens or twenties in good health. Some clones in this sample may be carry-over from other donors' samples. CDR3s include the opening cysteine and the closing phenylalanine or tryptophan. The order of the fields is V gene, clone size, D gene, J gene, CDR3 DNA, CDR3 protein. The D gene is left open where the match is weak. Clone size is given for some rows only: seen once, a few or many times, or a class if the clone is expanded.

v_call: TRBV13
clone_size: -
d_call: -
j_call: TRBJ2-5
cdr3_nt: TGTGCCAGCAGCTTAGGCGTCGTTGGGGGGCCGGAGACCCAGTACTTC
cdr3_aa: CASSLGVVGGPETQYF

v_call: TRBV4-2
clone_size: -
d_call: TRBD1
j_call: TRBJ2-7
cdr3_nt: TGTGCCAGCAGCCAAGCGAGACAGGGAAGCTACGAGCAGTACTTC
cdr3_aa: CASSQARQGSYEQYF

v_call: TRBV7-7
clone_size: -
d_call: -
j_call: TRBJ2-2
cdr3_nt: TGTGCCAGCAGCTCGTCCCGCACCGGGGAGCTGTTTTTT
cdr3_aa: CASSSSRTGELFF

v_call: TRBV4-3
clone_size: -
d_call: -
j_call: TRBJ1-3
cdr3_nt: TGCGCCAGCAGCCAAGTCCGAGGAAACACCATATATTTT
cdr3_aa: CASSQVRGNTIYF

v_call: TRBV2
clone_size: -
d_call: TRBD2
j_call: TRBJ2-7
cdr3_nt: TGTGCCAGCAGGCTCGGACTAGCGGTAGAGTACGAGCAGTACTTC
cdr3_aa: CASRLGLAVEYEQYF

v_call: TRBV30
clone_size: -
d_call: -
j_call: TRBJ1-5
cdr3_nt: TGTGCCTGGAGTACGGATAGCAATCAGCCCCAGCATTTT
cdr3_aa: CAWSTDSNQPQHF

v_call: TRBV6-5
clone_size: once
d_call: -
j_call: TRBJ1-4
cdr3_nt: TGTGCCAGCAGTTACTCGAGCGCAGGGTCGAATGAAAAACTGTTTTTT
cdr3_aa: CASSYSSAGSNEKLFF

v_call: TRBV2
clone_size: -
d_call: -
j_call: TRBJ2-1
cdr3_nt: TGTGCCAGCAGACAGTCCATCTCCTACAATGAGCAGTTCTTC
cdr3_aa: CASRQSISYNEQFF

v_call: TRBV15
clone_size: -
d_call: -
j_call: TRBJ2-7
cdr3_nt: TGTGCCACCAGCAGAGATGTCGGGGGAAACTACGAGCAGTACTTC
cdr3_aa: CATSRDVGGNYEQYF

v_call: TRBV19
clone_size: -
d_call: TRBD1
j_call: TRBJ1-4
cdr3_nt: TGTGCCAGTAGCCCACAGGGGGCTGAAAAACTGTTTTTT
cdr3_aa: CASSPQGAEKLFF

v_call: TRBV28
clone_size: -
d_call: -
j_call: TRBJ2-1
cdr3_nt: TGTGCCAGCAGTTCCCGACGGGGCCTTAATGAGCAGTTCTTC
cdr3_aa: CASSSRRGLNEQFF

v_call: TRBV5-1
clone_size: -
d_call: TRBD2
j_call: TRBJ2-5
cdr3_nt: TGCGCCAGCAAGGACCCCTTAGCGGGAACACAAGAGACCCAGTACTTC
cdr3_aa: CASKDPLAGTQETQYF